This TCR beta chain was recovered during a study of CD8 T cells in Susac syndrome. Remarks on this clonotype: The antigen is undetermined.

Points from the study as a whole: As the study acknowledged, the number of individuals in its TCR sequencing and HLA analysis was relatively small.

TCR beta sequencing covered blood CD8+ and CD4+ T cells. Looked up from germline, CDR1 is DFQATT and CDR2 is SNEGSKA (reference sequence). This CDR3 region has 15 residues. The V and J ends lost 6 bases and 2 bases, in that order; junction bases with no gene match: 10. RNA totalling roughly 0.5 to 1 ug underwent reverse transcription with random hexamers. An immunoSEQ multiplex PCR generated amplified TCR beta CDR3 products spanning 54 Vbeta and 13 Jbeta. Via MiXCR, TCRdb re-called the immunoSEQ multiplex PCR reads, giving one row per CDR3 protein. In the table there are about 120,000 distinct CDR3 sequences, approximately 90% of which are singletons.

This clonotype was obtained from a human donor in good health. Sequences were obtained from CD8+ T cells from PBMCs. The J gene is TRBJ2-7, the V gene TRBV20-1; TRBD2 aligns across 10 bases. The CDR3 spells CSAWGLARDTYEQYF. DNA of the CDR3: TGCAGTGCGTGGGGACTAGCGAGAGACACCTACGAGCAGTACTTC.